Following are 23 T cell receptor beta chains from one sample sequenced in a study of cytomegalovirus exposure and HLA in healthy donors. The PCR used 60 Vbeta and 13 Jbeta primers. The table came from immunoSEQ multiplex PCR; TCRdb's copy has only in-frame clones and leaves some out. The sample totals just over 200,000 clones; its top ten clones hold 0.9% to 1.4%. The sequenced sample consisted of PBMCs. The receptors stem from a girl aged 2-15 years in good health and CMV-seropositive.

The CDR3 coding sequence is TGTGCCAGCAGCTTGGGGGCCGTCGCCCAAGGTAGAGAGACCCAGTACTTC. This translates into CASSLGAVAQGRETQYF. This rearrangement joins TRBV7-2 to TRBJ2-5; D is perhaps TRBD1 (6 bases). V gave up 3 bases and J gave up 4 bases, with 21 bases separating them. The CDR3 consists of 17 residues. Germline V gene lookup returns CDR1 SGHTA and CDR2 FQGNSA. Together with reference TRBV7-2 and TRBJ2-5, the CDR3 gives the full variable domain: GAGVSQSPSNKVTEKGKDVELRCDPISGHTALYWYRQSLGQGLEFLIYFQGNSAPDKSGLPSDRFSAERTGGSVSTLTIQRTQQEDSAVYLCASSLGAVAQGRETQYFGPGTRLLVL.

The V call is TRBV19, the J call TRBJ1-2; tentative D call: TRBD1 (6 bases). The CDR3 has 14 residues. Per germline, CDR1 LNHDA and CDR2 SQIVND (reference sequence). V was trimmed by 5 bases and J by 8 bases, leaving 18 bases between them. CDR3 bases: TGTGCCAGTAGTGCCGTCTGGGGGCGGATCGGCTACACCTTC. Translated, it gives CASSAVWGRIGYTF.

The genes are TRBV28 and TRBJ2-7, with TRBD1 matching over 7 bases. This CDR3 contains 17 residues. V gave up 2 bases and J gave up 0 bases; unmatched junction bases: 10. Per germline, CDR1 MDHEN and CDR2 SYDVKM. As DNA, the CDR3 is TGTGCCAGCAGTTTACCCCAAGCGACAGGGAACTCCTACGAGCAGTACTTC. This encodes CASSLPQATGNSYEQYF.

J is TRBJ2-7 and V is TRBV5-1; 11 bases are shared with TRBD1. The junction had 11 bases not matched to a gene; V was cut back by 4 bases and J by 5 bases. CDR3 size: 16 residues. Germline CDR1 SGHRS, CDR2 YFSETQ. CDR3 DNA: TGCGCCAGCAGCCCCTCCGGGACAGGGGGTCTGGACGAGCAGTACTTC. Encoded protein: CASSPSGTGGLDEQYF.

The rearrangement uses TRBV6-1 and TRBJ2-5, with 10 bases lining up with TRBD1. Germline lookup yields CDR1 MNHNS and CDR2 SASEGT. V trimming: 6 bases; J trimming: 4 bases; junction bases outside the gene matches: 8. The CDR3 has 15 amino acids. The CDR3 reads CASSPSRDRGETQYF. Written as DNA, the CDR3 is TGTGCCAGCAGCCCGTCCCGGGACAGGGGAGAGACCCAGTACTTC.

The chain recombines TRBV4-2 with TRBJ1-2; TRBD1 matches 9 bases. The length of the CDR3 is 17 residues. The germline gives CDR1 LGHNA, CDR2 YNFKEQ. J was trimmed by 4 bases and V by 0 bases; bases with no gene match: 9. The CDR3 sequence is CASSQDQWDRALYGYTF. The CDR3 DNA follows: TGTGCCAGCAGCCAAGATCAATGGGACAGGGCGCTCTATGGCTACACCTTC.

This chain connects TRBV5-1 to TRBJ2-1; weak D call: TRBD2 (6 bases). Germline CDR1 SGHRS, CDR2 YFSETQ. Deletions cut 0 bases from V and 12 bases from J, with 10 bases between. The CDR3 is 12 amino acids. As DNA, the CDR3 is TGCGCCAGCAGCTTGGTCGGGAGTGGGCAGTTCTTC. Residues: CASSLVGSGQFF.

Concerning this clone itself: This CDR3 is also generated by other DNA sequences in the sample. The chain links TRBV27 to TRBJ2-7; D not certain. CDR3 length: 12 residues. Germline CDR1 reads MNHEY; CDR2 reads SMNVEV (reference sequence). Between the trimmed V and J ends, which lost 6 bases and 0 bases, there was a span of 6 bases. The CDR3 coding sequence is TGTGCCAGCAGCTCTAGCTCCTACGAGCAGTACTTC. This translates into CASSSSSYEQYF.

The chain uses TRBV10-2 and TRBJ2-5; D is unresolved. The germline V gene has CDR1 WSHSY and CDR2 SAAADI. This CDR3 contains 13 residues. V was pared by 2 bases and J by 5 bases, with 9 bases between. As DNA, the CDR3 is TGCGCCAGCAGTGAGAGGAGTCTGGAGACCCAGTACTTC. It encodes CASSERSLETQYF.

This chain joins TRBV2 and TRBJ1-3; possibly TRBD1 for D (6 bases). Per germline, CDR1 SNHLY and CDR2 FYNNEI. The CDR3 has 13 amino acids. Trimming took off 9 bases at V and 0 bases at J, with 9 bases between the two ends. CDR3 amino acids: CARMDSSGNTIYF. Written as DNA, the CDR3 is TGTGCCAGGATGGACAGCTCTGGAAACACCATATATTTT.

The chain uses TRBV5-4 and TRBJ1-1; D remains unclear. With 4 bases removed from V and 6 bases from J, the gap between germline ends came to 16 bases. Germline CDR1 is SGHNT and CDR2 is YYREEE (reference sequence). The CDR3 length is 14 residues. The CDR3 loop is CASSTYIGEAEAFF. Here the CDR3 DNA reads TGTGCCAGCAGCACCTACATCGGGGAGGCTGAAGCTTTCTTT.

The chain links TRBV9 to TRBJ1-4, with D hard to call. This CDR3 has 13 amino acids. The germline V gene has CDR1 SGDLS and CDR2 YYNGEE. V was cut by 1 base and J by 4 bases, with 5 bases left in between. This chain's CDR3 is CASSVRGNEKLFF. CDR3 nucleotides: TGTGCCAGCAGCGTACGCGGTAATGAAAAACTGTTTTTT.

This rearrangement joins TRBV27 to TRBJ1-2, with a tentative D call TRBD1 (5 bases). The CDR3 sequence is 15 residues long. The germline V gene has CDR1 MNHEY and CDR2 SMNVEV (reference sequence). Trimming shortened V by 4 bases and J by 4 bases, and 16 bases separated the two germline ends. The CDR3 DNA follows: TGTGCCAGCAGTTCCAACCCGACAGTTCCCTATGGCTACACCTTC. Translated, it gives CASSSNPTVPYGYTF.

The rearrangement uses TRBV5-1 and TRBJ2-3, with D tentatively TRBD1 (6 bases). Germline-derived CDR1 and CDR2 are SGHRS and YFSETQ. V was trimmed by 4 bases and J by 2 bases, leaving 14 bases between them. The CDR3 consists of 15 residues. This CDR3 is CASSGQPLHTDTQYF. The DNA of the CDR3 is TGCGCCAGCAGCGGACAGCCCCTGCACACAGATACGCAGTATTTT.

This rearrangement joins TRBV6-8 to TRBJ2-1; tentatively, D is TRBD1 (6 bases). Trimming removed 10 bases from V and 9 bases from J, with 19 bases in between. The CDR3 runs to 13 residues. The germline CDR1 and CDR2 sequences are MNHGY and SAAAGT. CDR3 in DNA: TGTGCCAAAAAGACGGGACAATCGGGTGAGCAGTTCTTC. This codes for CAKKTGQSGEQFF.

The gene calls are TRBV27 and TRBJ1-1; D perhaps matches TRBD1 (6 bases). V was clipped by 5 bases and J by 10 bases, with 17 bases between them. CDR1 and CDR2 (germline): MNHEY, SMNVEV (reference sequence). The CDR3 has 13 amino acids. DNA of the CDR3: TGTGCCAGCAGTCCCACAACAGGGATGGGAGCTTTCTTT. As protein: CASSPTTGMGAFF.

The V call is TRBV11-3, the J call TRBJ1-1; tentative D call: TRBD1 (5 bases). Germline V gives CDR1 SGHNT, CDR2 YENEEA. This CDR3 has 15 amino acids. V was clipped by 6 bases and J by 0 bases, with 14 bases between them. The CDR3 sequence: CASSKTRQLNTEAFF. The CDR3 DNA is TGTGCCAGCAGTAAAACCCGACAGTTGAACACTGAAGCTTTCTTT.

The chain couples TRBV5-5 to TRBJ1-2; D gene unclear. V was clipped by 4 bases and J by 0 bases, with 16 bases between them. The germline gives CDR1 SGHKS, CDR2 YYEKEE (reference sequence). There are 16 residues in the CDR3. Written as DNA, the CDR3 is TGTGCCAGCAGCCGGGGTGGGAGTTTAGCTAACTATGGCTACACCTTC. Its protein product is CASSRGGSLANYGYTF.

This chain connects TRBV11-2 to TRBJ1-1; D gene unclear. The ends were cut back, 2 bases at V and 4 bases at J, with 11 bases in the middle. The CDR3 totals 14 residues. Germline assignment: CDR1 SGHAT and CDR2 FQNNGV. This chain's CDR3 is CASSLQAAATEAFF. Here the CDR3 DNA reads TGTGCCAGCAGCTTACAGGCAGCGGCCACTGAAGCTTTCTTT.

This sequence joins TRBV28 and TRBJ2-7; TRBD2 matches 7 bases. Germline V gene lookup returns CDR1 MDHEN and CDR2 SYDVKM. The CDR3 spans 16 residues. The V and J ends lost 6 bases and 1 base, in that order; junction bases with no gene match: 12. CDR3 bases: TGTGCCAGCAGCTTGAGAGCGGGAAGGGGTTCCTACGAGCAGTACTTC. Encoded protein: CASSLRAGRGSYEQYF.

The chain employs TRBV9 and TRBJ2-1; D ambiguous. The V end was cut by 4 bases, the J end by 12 bases, with 11 bases between. The germline V gene has CDR1 SGDLS and CDR2 YYNGEE. The length of the CDR3 is 11 residues. This CDR3 reads CASSSPGPQFF. The DNA for the CDR3 is TGTGCCAGCAGCTCACCGGGTCCGCAGTTCTTC.

The V and J genes are TRBV7-6 and TRBJ2-1, with 7 positions matching TRBD2. V gave up 3 bases and J gave up 0 bases; unmatched junction bases: 11. The CDR3 totals 18 residues. Germline V lookup: CDR1 SGHVS, CDR2 FNYEAQ. CDR3 protein: CASSFPQGGSSSYNEQFF. As DNA, the CDR3 is TGTGCCAGCAGCTTTCCTCAGGGCGGGAGTTCCTCCTACAATGAGCAGTTCTTC.

The chain has TRBV6-5 and TRBJ2-5; 7 positions match TRBD1. The germline V gene has CDR1 MNHEY and CDR2 SVGAGI. Losses at the gene ends were 6 bases for V and 5 bases for J; bases not matched to a gene: 9. The CDR3 consists of 14 residues. CDR3: CASRPPGGLETQYF. For the CDR3, the DNA is TGTGCCAGCAGACCCCCAGGGGGATTGGAGACCCAGTACTTC.